The sequence of this T cell receptor (beta chain) was determined in a study of T-cell reconstitution after alpha-beta-depleted transplantation in children. Whole-study findings and limits: There were some patients whose high TCRbeta diversity at day 60 came from surviving recipient T cells and thymic progenitors. At one year after transplant, newly produced T cells mostly accounted for T-cell counts and diversity. Reports say that about two months after transplant, the alpha-beta T cells came out of several hundred graft clones that had expanded.

Germline CDR1 is MNHEY and CDR2 is SMNVEV (reference sequence). This CDR3 comprises 12 residues. Trimming cost V 5 bases and J 5 bases, with 7 bases left between them. As it was prepared, the TCRbeta library received unique molecular identifiers. TCRdb itself ran the PCR reads through MiXCR, one entry per CDR3 protein. The sample holds roughly 30,000 distinct CDR3 sequences, approximately 6.9% seen once. This clonotype was seen many times. Its antigen is still unknown. This specimen was peripheral blood, taken 60 days after TCRalphabeta/CD19-depleted stem cell transplant. The V gene is TRBV27, the J gene TRBJ2-4; D gene ambiguous. This clonotype originated in a child in the first two years of life who had a stem cell transplant for acute myeloid leukemia, so the T cells may come from the graft donor. CDR3 sequence: CASSTSENIQYF. The CDR3 bases are TGTGCCAGCAGTACCTCCGAAAACATTCAGTACTTC.